The subject of this entry is one TCR beta chain. Its specificity is unknown. These data belong to a study of cytomegalovirus exposure and HLA in healthy donors. Study-level information: When 300 to 500 donors were genotyped, approximately 80% of them were found to fall in the Caucasian-associated ancestry cluster. Points from the study as a whole: A few of the chains that were CMV-associated were confirmed in vitro to be specific for CMV antigens. The sole available immune exposure information was CMV serostatus. Owing to their indistinguishability, certain V segments, notably TRBV6-2 and TRBV6-3, were excluded.

Germline-derived CDR1 and CDR2 are GTSNPN and SVGIG (reference sequence). The CDR3 has 15 amino acids. V lost 7 bases to trimming and J lost 0 bases; unmatched junction nucleotides: 8. This PCR relied on a set of 60 Vbeta primers and 13 Jbeta primers. Clones were sequenced by immunoSEQ multiplex PCR, and TCRdb holds only the in-frame ones, with some missing. The sample contains tens of thousands of clones, about 88% of which appear only once. This chain uses TRBV30 with TRBJ1-3; 8 nucleotides line up with TRBD1. This receptor was taken from a man younger than 35 in good health and CMV-seronegative. The sample taken for sequencing was PBMCs. CDR3 in amino acids: CAFQTGVSSGNTIYF. The CDR3 DNA is TGTGCCTTCCAGACAGGGGTTAGCTCTGGAAACACCATATATTTT.